This TCR beta chain was sequenced during a study of T cell responses to AZD1222 COVID-19 vaccine. Study-wide findings and caveats: At study baseline, merely five or six AZD1222 recipients were seropositive. Close to half of all spike-specific TCRs reportedly target regions of the variants that are unmutated. Donors were chiefly white British, with a greater number of females, and clonal diversity was perhaps underestimated. Spike was spanned by vaccine-associated CD4 TCRs, with dominance at 160-218 and 743-854.

The CDR3 runs to 15 residues. V dropped 5 bases and J dropped 3 bases, with 14 bases sitting between them. Germline V CDR1 and CDR2: LNHDA, SQIVND (reference sequence). Clones were sequenced by immunoSEQ multiplex PCR, and TCRdb holds only the in-frame ones, with some missing. The profile shows some 130,000 clones, 88% of them singletons. A few counts support this clone. What it binds is unknown. The origin of this receptor is an adult in good health. This chain uses TRBV19 with TRBJ1-5; D is ambiguous. This material consisted of peripheral blood, taken on day 0 of MenACWY control vaccination. Here the CDR3 reads CASSPRGVFNQPQHF. The CDR3 DNA reads as TGTGCCAGTAGTCCCCGTGGGGTTTTCAATCAGCCCCAGCATTTT.